This T cell receptor beta chain is drawn from a study of blood T cell repertoires in COVID-19. V dropped 5 bases and J dropped 3 bases, with 13 bases sitting between them. The CDR3 has 14 amino acids. In germline, CDR1 is SEHNR, CDR2 FQNEAQ (reference sequence). Measured with immunoSEQ multiplex PCR; TCRdb has only the in-frame clones, and not every one. The repertoire has about 310,000 clones, around 87% of them found once; the top ten carry approximately 8%. The sequence was obtained from a woman in her fifties or sixties who had recovered from COVID-19. V usage is TRBV7-9 and J usage is TRBJ1-1; no clear D. The sample comprised peripheral blood. The CDR3: CASSPDYGYTEAFF. The CDR3 DNA is TGTGCCAGCAGCCCCGATTACGGGTACACTGAAGCTTTCTTT.